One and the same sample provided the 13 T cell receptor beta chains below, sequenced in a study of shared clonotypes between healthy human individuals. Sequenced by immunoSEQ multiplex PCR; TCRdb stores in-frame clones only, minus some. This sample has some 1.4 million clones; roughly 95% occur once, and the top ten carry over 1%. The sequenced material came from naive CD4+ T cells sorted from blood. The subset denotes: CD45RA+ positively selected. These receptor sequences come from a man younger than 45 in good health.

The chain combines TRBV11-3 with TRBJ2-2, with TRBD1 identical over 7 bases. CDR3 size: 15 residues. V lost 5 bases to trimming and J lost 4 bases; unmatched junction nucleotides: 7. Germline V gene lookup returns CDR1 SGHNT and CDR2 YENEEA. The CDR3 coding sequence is TGTGCCAGCAGCCGGCGACAGGGTACCACCGGGGAGCTGTTTTTT. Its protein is CASSRRQGTTGELFF.

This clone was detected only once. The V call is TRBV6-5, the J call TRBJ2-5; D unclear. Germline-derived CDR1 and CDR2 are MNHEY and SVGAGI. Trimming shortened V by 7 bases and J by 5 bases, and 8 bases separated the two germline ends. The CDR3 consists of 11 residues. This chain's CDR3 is CASTLWETQYF. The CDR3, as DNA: TGTGCCAGCACCCTCTGGGAGACCCAGTACTTC.

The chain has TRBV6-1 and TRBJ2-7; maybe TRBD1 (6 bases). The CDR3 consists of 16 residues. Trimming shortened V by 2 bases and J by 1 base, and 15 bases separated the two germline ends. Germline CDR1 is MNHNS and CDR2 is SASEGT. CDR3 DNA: TGTGCCAGCAGTGAACTTCGGGGCAGGGGATCCTACGAGCAGTACTTC. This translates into CASSELRGRGSYEQYF.

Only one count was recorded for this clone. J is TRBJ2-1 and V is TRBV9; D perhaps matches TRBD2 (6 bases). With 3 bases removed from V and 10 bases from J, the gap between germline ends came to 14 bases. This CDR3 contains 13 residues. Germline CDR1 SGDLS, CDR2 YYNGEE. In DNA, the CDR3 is TGTGCCAGCAGCGGGGGACTCTTCGGCGAGCAGTTCTTC. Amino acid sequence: CASSGGLFGEQFF.

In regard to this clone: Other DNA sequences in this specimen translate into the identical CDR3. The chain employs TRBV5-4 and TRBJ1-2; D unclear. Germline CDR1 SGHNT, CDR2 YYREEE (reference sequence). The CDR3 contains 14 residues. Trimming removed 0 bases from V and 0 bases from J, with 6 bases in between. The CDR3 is CASSLAGSNYGYTF. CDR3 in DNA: TGTGCCAGCAGCTTGGCAGGATCTAACTATGGCTACACCTTC. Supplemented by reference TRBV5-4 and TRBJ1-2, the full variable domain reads ETGVTQSPTHLIKTRGQQVTLRCSSQSGHNTVSWYQQALGQGPQFIFQYYREEENGRGNFPPRFSGLQFPNYSSELNVNALELDDSALYLCASSLAGSNYGYTFGSGTRLTVV.

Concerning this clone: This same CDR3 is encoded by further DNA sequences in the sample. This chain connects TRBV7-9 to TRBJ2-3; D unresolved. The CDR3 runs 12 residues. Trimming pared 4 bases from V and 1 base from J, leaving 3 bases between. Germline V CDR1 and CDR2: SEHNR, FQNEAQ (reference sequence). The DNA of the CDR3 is TGTGCCAGCAGCTCGGGCACAGATACGCAGTATTTT. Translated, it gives CASSSGTDTQYF.

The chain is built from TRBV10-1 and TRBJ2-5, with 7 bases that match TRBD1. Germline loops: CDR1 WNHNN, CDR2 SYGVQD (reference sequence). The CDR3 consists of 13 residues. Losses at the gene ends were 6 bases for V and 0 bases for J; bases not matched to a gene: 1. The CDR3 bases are TGCGCCAGCAGCGGACAGGACCAAGAGACCCAGTACTTC. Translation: CASSGQDQETQYF.

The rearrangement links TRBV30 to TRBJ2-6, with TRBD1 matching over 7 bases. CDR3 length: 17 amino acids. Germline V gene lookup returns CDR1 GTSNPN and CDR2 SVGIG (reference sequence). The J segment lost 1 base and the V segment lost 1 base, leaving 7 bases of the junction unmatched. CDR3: CAWSARTGVSGANVLTF. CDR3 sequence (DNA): TGTGCCTGGAGTGCGAGGACAGGTGTGTCTGGGGCCAACGTCCTGACTTTC.

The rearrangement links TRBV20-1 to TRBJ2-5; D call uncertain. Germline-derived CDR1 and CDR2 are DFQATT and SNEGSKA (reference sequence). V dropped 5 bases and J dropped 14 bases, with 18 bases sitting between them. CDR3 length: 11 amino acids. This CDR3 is CSAWTEPGLYF. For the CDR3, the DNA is TGCAGTGCTTGGACCGAACCGGGCCTTTACTTC.

CDR3 nucleotide sequence: TGTGCCAGCAGCTACCAGGGGGCCTCCTACGAGCAGTACTTC. Translated: CASSYQGASYEQYF. The chain recombines TRBV5-6 with TRBJ2-7; 8 bases fit TRBD1. This CDR3 has 14 amino acids. V dropped 3 bases and J dropped 0; count of bases not matched to a gene: 2. Germline loops: CDR1 SGHDT, CDR2 YYEEEE.

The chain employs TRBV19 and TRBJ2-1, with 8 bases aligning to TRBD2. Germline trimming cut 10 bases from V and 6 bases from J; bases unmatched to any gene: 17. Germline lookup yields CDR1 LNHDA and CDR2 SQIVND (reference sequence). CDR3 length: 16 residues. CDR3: CAIQPTGSGRGNEQFF. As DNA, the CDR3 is TGTGCCATCCAACCTACCGGGAGCGGGAGAGGCAATGAGCAGTTCTTC.

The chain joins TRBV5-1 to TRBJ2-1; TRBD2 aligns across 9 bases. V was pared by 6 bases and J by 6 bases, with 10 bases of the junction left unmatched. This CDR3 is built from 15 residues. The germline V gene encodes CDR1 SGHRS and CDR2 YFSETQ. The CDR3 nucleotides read TGCGCCAGCACCCCGGGGCTAGCGGGAAGCAATGAGCAGTTCTTC. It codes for CASTPGLAGSNEQFF.

The CDR3 protein is CASSRDHTDTQYF. CDR3 coding DNA: TGTGCCAGCAGCCGCGACCACACAGATACGCAGTATTTT. V gene TRBV14 combines with J gene TRBJ2-3; D gene unclear. CDR3 length: 13 amino acids. Germline V gene data show CDR1 as SGHDN and CDR2 as FVKESK. Trimming took 4 bases from V and 2 from J, leaving 7 bases between them.